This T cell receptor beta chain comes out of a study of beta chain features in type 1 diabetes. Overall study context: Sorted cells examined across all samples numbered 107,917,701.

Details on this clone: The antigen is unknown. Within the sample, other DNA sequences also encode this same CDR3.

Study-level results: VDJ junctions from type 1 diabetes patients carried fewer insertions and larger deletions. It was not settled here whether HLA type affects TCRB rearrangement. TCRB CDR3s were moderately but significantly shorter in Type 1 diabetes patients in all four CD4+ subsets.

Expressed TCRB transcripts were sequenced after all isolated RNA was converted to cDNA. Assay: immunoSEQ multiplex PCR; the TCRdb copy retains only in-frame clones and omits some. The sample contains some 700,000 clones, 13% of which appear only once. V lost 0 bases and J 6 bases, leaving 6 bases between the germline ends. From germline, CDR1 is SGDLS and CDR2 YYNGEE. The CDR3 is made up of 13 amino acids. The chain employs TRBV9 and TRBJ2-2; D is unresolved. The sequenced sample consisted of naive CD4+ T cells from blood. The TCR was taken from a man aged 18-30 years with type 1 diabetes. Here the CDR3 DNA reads TGTGCCAGCAGCGTAGGACCCTCCGGGGAGCTGTTTTTT. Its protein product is CASSVGPSGELFF.